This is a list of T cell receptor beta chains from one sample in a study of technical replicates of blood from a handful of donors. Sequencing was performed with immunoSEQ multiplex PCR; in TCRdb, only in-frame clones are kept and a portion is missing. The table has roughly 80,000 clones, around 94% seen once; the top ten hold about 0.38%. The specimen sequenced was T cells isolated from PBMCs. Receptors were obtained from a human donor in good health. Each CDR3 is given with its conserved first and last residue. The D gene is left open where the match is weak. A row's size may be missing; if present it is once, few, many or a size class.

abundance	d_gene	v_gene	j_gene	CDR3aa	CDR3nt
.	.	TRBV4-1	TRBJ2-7	CASSQAGDEQYF	TGCGCCAGCAGCCAAGCGGGAGACGAGCAGTACTTC
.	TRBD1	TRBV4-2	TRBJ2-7	CASSQVRDSYEQYF	TGTGCCAGCAGCCAAGTTCGGGACAGCTACGAGCAGTACTTC
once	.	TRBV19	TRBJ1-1	CASSVTERITEAFF	TGTGCCAGTAGTGTGACAGAGAGGATTACTGAAGCTTTCTTT
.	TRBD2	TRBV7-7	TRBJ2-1	CASSLGGTSGRYNEQFF	TGTGCTAGCAGCTTAGGAGGGACTAGCGGGAGGTACAATGAGCAGTTCTTC
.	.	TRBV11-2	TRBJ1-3	CASSLAIGNPIYF	TGTGCCAGCAGCTTAGCTATCGGGAACCCCATATATTTT
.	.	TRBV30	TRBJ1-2	CAWSGGNYGYTF	TGTGCCTGGTCGGGGGGGAACTATGGCTACACCTTC
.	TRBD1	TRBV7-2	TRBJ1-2	CASSPDRGGYGYTF	TGTGCCAGCAGCCCGGACAGGGGAGGCTATGGCTACACCTTC
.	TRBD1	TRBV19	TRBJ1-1	CASSIGPGGSEAFF	TGTGCCAGTAGTATTGGACCAGGGGGCTCTGAAGCTTTCTTT
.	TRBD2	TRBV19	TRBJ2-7	CASSIGTSGRYEQYF	TGTGCCAGTAGTATAGGGACTAGCGGGAGATACGAGCAGTACTTC
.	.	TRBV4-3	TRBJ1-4	CASSQVGEGKAEKLFF	TGCGCCAGCAGCCAAGTCGGGGAAGGGAAGGCGGAAAAACTGTTTTTT
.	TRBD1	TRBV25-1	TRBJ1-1	CASSVGQGGTEAFF	TGTGCCAGCAGTGTGGGACAGGGAGGCACTGAAGCTTTCTTT
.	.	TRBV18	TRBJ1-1	CASSPGDTEAFF	TGTGCCAGCTCACCAGGAGACACTGAAGCTTTCTTT
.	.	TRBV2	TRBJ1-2	CASFSYGYTF	TGTGCCAGCTTCAGCTATGGCTACACCTTC
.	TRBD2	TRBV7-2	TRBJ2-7	CASSLWPAGGLNEQYF	TGTGCCAGCAGCTTATGGCCAGCGGGAGGGCTCAACGAGCAGTACTTC
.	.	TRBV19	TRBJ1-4	CASSSNRNPNEKLFF	TGTGCCAGTAGTAGCAACAGGAATCCTAATGAAAAACTGTTTTTT
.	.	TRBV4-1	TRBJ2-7	CASSRASTYEQYF	TGCGCCAGCAGCCGGGCGAGCACATACGAGCAGTACTTC
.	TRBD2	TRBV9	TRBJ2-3	CASSKYRLAGRGSTDTQYF	TGTGCCAGCAGCAAATACAGACTAGCGGGAAGGGGGAGCACAGATACGCAGTATTTT
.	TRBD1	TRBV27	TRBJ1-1	CASSLTPGGSDTEAFF	TGTGCCAGCAGTTTAACCCCAGGGGGGTCGGACACTGAAGCTTTCTTT
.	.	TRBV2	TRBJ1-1	CASKAGASSNTEAFF	TGTGCCAGCAAGGCAGGGGCAAGTTCTAACACTGAAGCTTTCTTT
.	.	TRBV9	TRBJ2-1	CASSVVDTGTYNEQFF	TGTGCCAGCAGCGTAGTGGACACCGGTACCTACAATGAGCAGTTCTTC
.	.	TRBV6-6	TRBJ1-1	CASSYSKEQGTEAFF	TGTGCCAGCAGTTACTCAAAAGAGCAGGGGACTGAAGCTTTCTTT
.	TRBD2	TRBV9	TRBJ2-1	CASSVGLGSSGYNEQFF	TGTGCCAGCAGCGTAGGTTTGGGGTCTAGCGGCTACAATGAGCAGTTCTTC
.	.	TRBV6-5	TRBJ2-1	CASSGGMANEQFF	TGTGCCAGCTCTGGCGGGATGGCTAATGAGCAGTTCTTC
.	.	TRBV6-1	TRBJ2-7	CASRTGSSYEQYF	TGTGCCAGCAGGACGGGTAGCTCCTACGAGCAGTACTTC
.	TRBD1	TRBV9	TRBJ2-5	CASSGDRGNQETQYF	TGTGCCAGCAGCGGCGACAGGGGGAATCAAGAGACCCAGTACTTC
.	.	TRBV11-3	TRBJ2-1	CASSFFGGSATHNEQFF	TGTGCCAGCAGCTTTTTTGGAGGTAGCGCTACTCACAATGAGCAGTTCTTC
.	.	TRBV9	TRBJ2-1	CASSGTGEQFF	TGTGCCAGCAGCGGGACGGGGGAGCAGTTCTTC
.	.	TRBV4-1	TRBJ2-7	CASSQRIWTRDSSSYEQYF	TGCGCCAGCAGCCAAAGGATTTGGACTCGCGACTCAAGCTCCTACGAGCAGTACTTC
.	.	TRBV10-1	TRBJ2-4	CASSESRGGVTKNIQYF	TGCGCCAGCAGTGAGTCGAGGGGGGGGGTAACCAAAAACATTCAGTACTTC
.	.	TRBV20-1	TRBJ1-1	CSASIPEAFF	TGCAGTGCTAGTATCCCTGAAGCTTTCTTT
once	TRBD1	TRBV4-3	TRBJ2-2	CASSQQGAIGELFF	TGCGCCAGCAGCCAACAGGGGGCGATCGGGGAGCTGTTTTTT
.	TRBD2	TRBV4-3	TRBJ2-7	CASSQTSGGSYERFF	TGCGCCAGCAGCCAAACTAGCGGGGGTTCCTACGAGCGGTTTTTC
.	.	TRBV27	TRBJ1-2	CASSLGGGYGYTF	TGTGCCAGCAGTTTAGGGGGAGGCTATGGCTACACCTTC
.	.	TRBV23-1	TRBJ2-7	CASSGTYYEQYF	TGCGCCAGCTCCGGGACTTACTACGAGCAGTACTTC
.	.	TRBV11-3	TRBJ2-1	CASSLTRTSLSYNEQFF	TGTGCCAGCAGCCTCACGAGGACTTCGCTCTCCTACAATGAGCAGTTCTTC
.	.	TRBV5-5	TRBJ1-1	CASNSFLWYNTEAFF	TGTGCCAGCAACTCCTTCCTTTGGTATAACACTGAAGCTTTCTTT
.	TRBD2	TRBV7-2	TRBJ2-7	CASSLVTSAYYEQYF	TGTGCCAGCAGCCTAGTGACTAGCGCTTACTACGAGCAGTACTTC
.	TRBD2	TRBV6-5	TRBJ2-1	CASSYSSGRANEQFF	TGTGCCAGCAGTTACTCTAGCGGGAGGGCAAATGAGCAGTTCTTC
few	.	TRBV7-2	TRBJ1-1	CASSLDGAVNTEAFF	TGTGCCAGCAGCTTAGATGGGGCCGTAAACACTGAAGCTTTCTTT
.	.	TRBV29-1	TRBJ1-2	CSVGPSWGVYGYTF	TGCAGCGTTGGACCCTCCTGGGGGGTCTATGGCTACACCTTC
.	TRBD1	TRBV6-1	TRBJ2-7	CASSPMGPGQWEQYF	TGTGCCAGCAGTCCAATGGGGCCGGGACAGTGGGAGCAGTACTTC
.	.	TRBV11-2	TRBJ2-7	CASSSSLGYEQYF	TGTGCCAGCAGCTCCTCCCTAGGTTACGAGCAGTACTTC
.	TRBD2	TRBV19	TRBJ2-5	CASSLKGLEETQYF	TGTGCCAGTAGCCTTAAGGGACTAGAAGAGACCCAGTACTTC
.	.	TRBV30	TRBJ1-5	CAWSTLNQPQHF	TGTGCCTGGAGTACTTTAAATCAGCCCCAGCATTTT
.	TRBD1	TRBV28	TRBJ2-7	CASSFSRGQGAYEQYF	TGTGCCAGCAGTTTCAGCCGGGGACAGGGTGCCTACGAGCAGTACTTC
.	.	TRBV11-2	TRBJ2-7	CASSLGRGTYEQYF	TGTGCCAGCAGCTTAGGGAGGGGTACCTACGAGCAGTACTTC
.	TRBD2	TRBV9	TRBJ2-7	CASSVGGVSYEQYF	TGTGCCAGCAGCGTTGGGGGGGTATCCTACGAGCAGTACTTC
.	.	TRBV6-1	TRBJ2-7	CASSELSSYEQYF	TGTGCCAGCAGTGAATTATCGTCCTACGAGCAGTACTTC
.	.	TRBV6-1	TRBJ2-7	CASSEALFGGYEQYF	TGTGCCAGCAGTGAAGCTCTCTTCGGGGGCTACGAGCAGTACTTC
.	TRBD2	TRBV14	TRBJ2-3	CASSQDRMGDYVPQYF	TGTGCCAGCAGCCAAGATCGGATGGGGGACTACGTACCGCAGTATTTT
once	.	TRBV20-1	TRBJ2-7	CSAQQGYEQYF	TGCAGTGCTCAGCAGGGGTACGAGCAGTACTTC
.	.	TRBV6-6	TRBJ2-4	CASSYNAAPNIQYF	TGTGCCAGCAGTTACAACGCGGCCCCAAACATTCAGTACTTC
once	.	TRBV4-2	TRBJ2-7	CASSQEEFIAAETYEQYF	TGTGCCAGCAGCCAAGAAGAATTTATAGCGGCCGAAACCTACGAGCAGTACTTC
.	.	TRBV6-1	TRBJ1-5	CASSADSSLPQHF	TGTGCCAGCAGTGCGGACAGCTCTTTGCCCCAGCATTTT
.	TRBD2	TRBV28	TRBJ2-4	CASNPGGGHIQYF	TGTGCCAGCAATCCCGGGGGGGGACACATTCAGTACTTC